The subject of this entry is one T cell receptor beta chain. The antigen is undetermined. Measured with immunoSEQ multiplex PCR; TCRdb has only the in-frame clones, and not every one. Here the sample spans approximately 90,000 clones, 87% being singletons. This CDR3 has 18 amino acids. V was clipped by 3 bases and J by 0 bases, with 15 bases between them. Germline V gives CDR1 LNHNV, CDR2 YYDKDF (reference sequence). This record comes from a study of OX40 agonist ivuxolimab in advanced cancers. Study-level background: Ivuxolimab, an agonist antibody against OX40 (CD134), was given to patients.

Study findings and constraints: With doses of 0.1-3.0 mg/kg, partial responders showed among the lowest clonal expansion. Normalized expansion of T-cell clones was also low for some nonresponders.

Specimen: CD4+ or CD8+ T cells sorted from blood, collected in a trial of the OX40 agonist ivuxolimab. The rearrangement links TRBV15 to TRBJ2-6; D not resolved. The sequence derives from an adult with an advanced solid tumor such as melanoma, head and neck, liver or kidney cancer. The CDR3, as DNA: TGTGCCACCAGCAGGTCCCGAGGACGGAGCTCTGGGGCCAACGTCCTGACTTTC. Translated: CATSRSRGRSSGANVLTF.